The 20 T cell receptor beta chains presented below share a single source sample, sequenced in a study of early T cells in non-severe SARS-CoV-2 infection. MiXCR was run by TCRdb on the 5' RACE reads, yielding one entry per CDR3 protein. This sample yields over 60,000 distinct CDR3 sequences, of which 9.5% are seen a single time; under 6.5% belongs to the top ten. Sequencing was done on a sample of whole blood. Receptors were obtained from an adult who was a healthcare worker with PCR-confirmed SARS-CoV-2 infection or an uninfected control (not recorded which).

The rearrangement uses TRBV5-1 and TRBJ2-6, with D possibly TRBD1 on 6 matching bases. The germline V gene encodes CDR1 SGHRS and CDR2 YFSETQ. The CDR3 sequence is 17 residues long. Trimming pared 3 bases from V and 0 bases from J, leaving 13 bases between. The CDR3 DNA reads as TGCGCCAGCAGCTGGGACACCCAAAGCTCTGGGGCCAACGTCCTGACTTTC. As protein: CASSWDTQSSGANVLTF.

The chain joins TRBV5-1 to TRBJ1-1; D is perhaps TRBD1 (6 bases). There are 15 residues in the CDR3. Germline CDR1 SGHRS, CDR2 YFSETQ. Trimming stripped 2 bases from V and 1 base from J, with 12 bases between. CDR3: CASSLDLQGNTEAFF. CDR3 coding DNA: TGCGCCAGCAGCTTAGACTTACAGGGGAACACTGAAGCTTTCTTT. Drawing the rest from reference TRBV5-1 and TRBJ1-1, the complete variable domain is KAGVTQTPRYLIKTRGQQVTLSCSPISGHRSVSWYQQTPGQGLQFLFEYFSETQRNKGNFPGRFSGRQFSNSRSEMNVSTLELGDSALYLCASSLDLQGNTEAFFGQGTRLTVV.

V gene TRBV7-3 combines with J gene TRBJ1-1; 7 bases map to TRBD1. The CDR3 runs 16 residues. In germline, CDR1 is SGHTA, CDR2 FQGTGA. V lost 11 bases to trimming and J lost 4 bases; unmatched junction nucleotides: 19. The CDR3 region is CAALRGKTGVITEAFF. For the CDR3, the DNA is TGTGCCGCTCTGCGTGGAAAAACAGGGGTAATCACTGAAGCTTTCTTT.

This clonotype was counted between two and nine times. CDR3 nucleotides: TGTGCCAGCAGTTCAGGGACAGGGGGCGACGGCTACACCTTC. This encodes CASSSGTGGDGYTF. The chain is built from TRBV12-3 or TRBV12-4 and TRBJ1-2; 12 bases match TRBD1. The CDR3 spans 14 residues. The ends lost 4 bases at V and 8 bases at J; junction bases unmatched: 5.

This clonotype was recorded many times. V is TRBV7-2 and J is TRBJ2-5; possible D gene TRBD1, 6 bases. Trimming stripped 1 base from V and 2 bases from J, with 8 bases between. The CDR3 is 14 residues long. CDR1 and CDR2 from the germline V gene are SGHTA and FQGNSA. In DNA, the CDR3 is TGTGCCAGCAGCTTAGGACAGGCACAAGAGACCCAGTACTTC. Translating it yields CASSLGQAQETQYF.

CDR3 sequence: CASSLIDTQYF. The CDR3 DNA reads as TGTGCCAGCAGTTTAATCGATACGCAGTATTTT. The rearrangement links TRBV12-3 or TRBV12-4 to TRBJ2-3; D is ambiguous. The CDR3 covers 11 residues. V lost 2 bases and J 6 bases, leaving 3 bases between the germline ends.

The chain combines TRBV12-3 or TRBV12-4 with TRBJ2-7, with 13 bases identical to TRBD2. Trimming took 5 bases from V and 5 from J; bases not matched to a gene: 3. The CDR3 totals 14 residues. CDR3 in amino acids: CASSGLAGVHEQYF. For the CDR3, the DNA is TGTGCCAGCAGTGGACTAGCGGGAGTTCACGAGCAGTACTTC.

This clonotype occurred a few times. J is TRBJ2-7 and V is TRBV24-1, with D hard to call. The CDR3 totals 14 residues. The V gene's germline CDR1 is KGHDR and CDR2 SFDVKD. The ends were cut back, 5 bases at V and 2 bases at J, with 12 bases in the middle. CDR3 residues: CATSGVGNTYEQYF. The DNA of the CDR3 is TGTGCCACCAGTGGGGTAGGGAATACCTACGAGCAGTACTTC.

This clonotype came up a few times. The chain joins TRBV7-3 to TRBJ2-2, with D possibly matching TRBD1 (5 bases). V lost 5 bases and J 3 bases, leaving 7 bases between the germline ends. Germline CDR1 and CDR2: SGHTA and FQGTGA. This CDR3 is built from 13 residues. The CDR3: CASSQTDTGELFF. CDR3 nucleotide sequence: TGTGCCAGCAGCCAGACAGACACCGGGGAGCTGTTTTTT.

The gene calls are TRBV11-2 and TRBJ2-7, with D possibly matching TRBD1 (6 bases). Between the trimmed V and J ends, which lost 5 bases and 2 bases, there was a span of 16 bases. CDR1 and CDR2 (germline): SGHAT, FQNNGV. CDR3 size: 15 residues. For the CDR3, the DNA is TGTGCCAGCAGCCTCCCTTGGACAGCCACCTACGAGCAGTACTTC. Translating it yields CASSLPWTATYEQYF.

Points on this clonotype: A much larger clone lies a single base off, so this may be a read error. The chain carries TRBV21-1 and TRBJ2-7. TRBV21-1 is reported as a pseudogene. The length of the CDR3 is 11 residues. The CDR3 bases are TGTGCCAGCAGCTTCCCCTACGAGCAGTACTTC. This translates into CASSFPYEQYF.

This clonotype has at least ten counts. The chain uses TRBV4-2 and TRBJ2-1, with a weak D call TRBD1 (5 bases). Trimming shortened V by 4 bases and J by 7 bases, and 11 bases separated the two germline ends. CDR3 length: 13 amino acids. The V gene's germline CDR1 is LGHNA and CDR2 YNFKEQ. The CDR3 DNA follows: TGTGCCAGCAGCCTTAGAAGGGGAAATGAGCAGTTCTTC. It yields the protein CASSLRRGNEQFF.

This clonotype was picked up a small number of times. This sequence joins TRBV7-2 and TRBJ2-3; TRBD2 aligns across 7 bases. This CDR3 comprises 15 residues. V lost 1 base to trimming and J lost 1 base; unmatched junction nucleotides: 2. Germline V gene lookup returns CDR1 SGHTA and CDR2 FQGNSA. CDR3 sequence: CASSLGGRGTDTQYF. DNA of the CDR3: TGTGCCAGCAGCTTAGGGGGGAGGGGCACAGATACGCAGTATTTT.

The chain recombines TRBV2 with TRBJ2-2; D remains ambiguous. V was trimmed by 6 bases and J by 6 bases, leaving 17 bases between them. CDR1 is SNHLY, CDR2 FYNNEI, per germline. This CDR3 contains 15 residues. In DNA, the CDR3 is TGTGCCAGCAGCGAATTATGGACCTGGGCCGGGGAGCTGTTTTTT. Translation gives CASSELWTWAGELFF.

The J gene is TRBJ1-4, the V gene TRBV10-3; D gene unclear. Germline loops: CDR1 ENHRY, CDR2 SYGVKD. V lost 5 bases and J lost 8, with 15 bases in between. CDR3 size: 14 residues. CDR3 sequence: CAISPNRGKEKLFF. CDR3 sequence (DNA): TGTGCCATCAGTCCGAACCGGGGAAAAGAAAAACTGTTTTTT.

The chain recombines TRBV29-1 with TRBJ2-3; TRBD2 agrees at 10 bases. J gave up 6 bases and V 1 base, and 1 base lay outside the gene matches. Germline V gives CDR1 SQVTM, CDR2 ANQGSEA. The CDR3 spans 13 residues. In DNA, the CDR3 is TGCAGCGTTGAAGTAGCGGGAGGCGATACGCAGTATTTT. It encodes CSVEVAGGDTQYF.

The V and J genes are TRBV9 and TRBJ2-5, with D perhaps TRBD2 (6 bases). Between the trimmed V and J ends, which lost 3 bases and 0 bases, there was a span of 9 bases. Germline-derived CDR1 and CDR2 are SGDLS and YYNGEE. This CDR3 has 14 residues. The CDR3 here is CASSGRENQETQYF. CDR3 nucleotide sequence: TGTGCCAGCAGCGGGAGGGAGAACCAAGAGACCCAGTACTTC.

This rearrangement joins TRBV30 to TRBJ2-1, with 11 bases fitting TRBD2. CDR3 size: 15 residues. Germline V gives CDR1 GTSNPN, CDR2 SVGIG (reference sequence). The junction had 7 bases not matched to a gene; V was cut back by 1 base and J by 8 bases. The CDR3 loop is CAWSGLAGGQDEQFF. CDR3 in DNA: TGTGCCTGGAGTGGGTTAGCGGGGGGGCAGGATGAGCAGTTCTTC.

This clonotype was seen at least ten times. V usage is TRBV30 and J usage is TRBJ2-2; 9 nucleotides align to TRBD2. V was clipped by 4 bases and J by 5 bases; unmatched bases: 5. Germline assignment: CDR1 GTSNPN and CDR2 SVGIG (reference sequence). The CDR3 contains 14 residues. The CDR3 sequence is CAWTVLAGTGELFF. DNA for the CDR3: TGTGCCTGGACTGTGCTAGCGGGGACCGGGGAGCTGTTTTTT.

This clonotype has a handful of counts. The DNA for the CDR3 is TGTGCCAGCTCACCACGGCTAGCGGGTTCTAATGAGCAGTTCTTC. Translated: CASSPRLAGSNEQFF. The chain has TRBV18 and TRBJ2-1; TRBD2 aligns across 8 bases. Per the germline V gene, CDR1 is KGHSH and CDR2 is LQKENI. The trim removed 1 base at V and 7 bases at J, leaving 6 bases unmatched. The CDR3 covers 15 residues. The complete variable domain, with remaining parts taken from reference TRBV18 and TRBJ2-1, reads NAGVMQNPRHLVRRRGQEARLRCSPMKGHSHVYWYRQLPEEGLKFMVYLQKENIIDESGMPKERFSAEFPKEGPSILRIQQVVRGDSAAYFCASSPRLAGSNEQFFGPGTRLTVL.